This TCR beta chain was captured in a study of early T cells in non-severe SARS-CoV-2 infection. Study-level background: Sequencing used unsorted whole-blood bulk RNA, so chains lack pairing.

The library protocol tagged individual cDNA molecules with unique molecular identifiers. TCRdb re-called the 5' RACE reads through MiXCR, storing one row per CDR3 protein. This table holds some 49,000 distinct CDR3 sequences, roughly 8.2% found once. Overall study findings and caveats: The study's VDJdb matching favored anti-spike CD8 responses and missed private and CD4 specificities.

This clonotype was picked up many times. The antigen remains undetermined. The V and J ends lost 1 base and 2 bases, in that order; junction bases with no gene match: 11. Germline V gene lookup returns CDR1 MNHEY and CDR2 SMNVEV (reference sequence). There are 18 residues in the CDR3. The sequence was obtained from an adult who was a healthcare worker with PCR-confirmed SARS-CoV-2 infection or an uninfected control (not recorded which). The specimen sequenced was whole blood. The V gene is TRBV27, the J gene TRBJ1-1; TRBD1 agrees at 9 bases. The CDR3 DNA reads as TGTGCCAGCAGTTTATATGCTGGGACAGGGCTGATTAACACTGAAGCTTTCTTT. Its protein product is CASSLYAGTGLINTEAFF.